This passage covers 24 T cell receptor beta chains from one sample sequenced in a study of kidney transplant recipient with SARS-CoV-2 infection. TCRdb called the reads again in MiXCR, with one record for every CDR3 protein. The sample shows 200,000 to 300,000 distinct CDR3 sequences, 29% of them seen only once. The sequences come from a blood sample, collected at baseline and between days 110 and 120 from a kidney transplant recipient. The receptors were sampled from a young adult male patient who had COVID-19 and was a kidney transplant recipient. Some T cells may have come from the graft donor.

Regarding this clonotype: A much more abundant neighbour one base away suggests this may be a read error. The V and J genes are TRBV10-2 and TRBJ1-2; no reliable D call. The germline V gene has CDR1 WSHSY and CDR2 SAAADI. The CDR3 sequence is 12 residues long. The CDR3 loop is CASSEGSYGYAF. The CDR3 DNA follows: TGCGCCAGCAGTGAGGGGTCCTATGGCTACGCCTTC.

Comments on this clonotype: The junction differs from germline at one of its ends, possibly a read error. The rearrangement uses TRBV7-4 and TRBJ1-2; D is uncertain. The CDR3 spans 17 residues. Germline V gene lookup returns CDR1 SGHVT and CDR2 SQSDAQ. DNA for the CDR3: TGTGCCAGCAGCGTGCTATATTCAGCTCGAAAGACCTATGGCTGCGCCTTC. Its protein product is CASSVLYSARKTYGCAF.

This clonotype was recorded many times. As DNA, the CDR3 is TGTGCCAGCAGTTACCGAGGAGGGACTACAGATACGCAGTATTTT. It translates to CASSYRGGTTDTQYF. This chain connects TRBV6-5 to TRBJ2-3; a possible D gene is TRBD2 (6 bases). CDR3 size: 15 residues. Trimming cost V 2 bases and J 3 bases, with 12 bases left between them. The germline CDR1 and CDR2 sequences are MNHEY and SVGAGI.

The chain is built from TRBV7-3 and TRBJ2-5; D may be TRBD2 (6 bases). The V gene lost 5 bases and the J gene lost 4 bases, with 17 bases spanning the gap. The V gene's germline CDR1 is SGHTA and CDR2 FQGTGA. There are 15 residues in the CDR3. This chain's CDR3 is CASSQGGAGSETQYF. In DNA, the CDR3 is TGTGCCAGCAGCCAAGGCGGGGCAGGGTCAGAGACCCAGTACTTC.

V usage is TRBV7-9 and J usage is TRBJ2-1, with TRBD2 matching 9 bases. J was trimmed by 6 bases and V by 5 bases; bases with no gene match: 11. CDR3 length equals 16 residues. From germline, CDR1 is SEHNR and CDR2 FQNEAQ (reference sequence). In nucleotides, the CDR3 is TGTGCCAGCAGCGACCCCACTGGCGGGGGGGCCAATGAGCAGTTCTTC. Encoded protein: CASSDPTGGGANEQFF.

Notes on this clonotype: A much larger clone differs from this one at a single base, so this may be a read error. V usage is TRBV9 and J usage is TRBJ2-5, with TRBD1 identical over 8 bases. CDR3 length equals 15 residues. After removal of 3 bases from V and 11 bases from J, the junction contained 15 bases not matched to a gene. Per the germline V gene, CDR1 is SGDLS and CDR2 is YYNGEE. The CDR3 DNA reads TGTGCCAGCAGCGCCGAGGACAGGGTGGTTGAGCAGCAGTACTTC. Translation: CASSAEDRVVEQQYF.

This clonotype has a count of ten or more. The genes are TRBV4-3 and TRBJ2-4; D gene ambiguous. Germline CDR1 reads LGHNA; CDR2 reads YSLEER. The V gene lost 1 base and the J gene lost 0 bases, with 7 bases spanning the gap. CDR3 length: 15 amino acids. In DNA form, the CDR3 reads TGCGCCAGCAGCCAAGGGTTCCGAGCCAAAAACATTCAGTACTTC. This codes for CASSQGFRAKNIQYF.

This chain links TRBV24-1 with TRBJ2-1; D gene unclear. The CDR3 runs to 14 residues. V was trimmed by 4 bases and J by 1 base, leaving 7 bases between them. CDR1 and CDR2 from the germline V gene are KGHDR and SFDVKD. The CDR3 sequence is CATSDPRSYNEQFF. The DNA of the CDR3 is TGTGCCACCAGTGACCCAAGATCCTACAATGAGCAGTTCTTC.

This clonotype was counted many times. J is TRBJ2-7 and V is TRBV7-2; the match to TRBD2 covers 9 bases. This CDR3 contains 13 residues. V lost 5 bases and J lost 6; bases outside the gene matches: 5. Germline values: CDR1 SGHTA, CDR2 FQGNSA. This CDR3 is CASSQEREAEQYF. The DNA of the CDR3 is TGTGCCAGCAGCCAAGAGCGGGAGGCCGAGCAGTACTTC.

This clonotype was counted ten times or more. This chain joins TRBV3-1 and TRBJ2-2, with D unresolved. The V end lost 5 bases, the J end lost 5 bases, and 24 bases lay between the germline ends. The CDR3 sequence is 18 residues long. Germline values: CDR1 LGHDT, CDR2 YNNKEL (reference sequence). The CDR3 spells CASSTLYPISGLTGELFF. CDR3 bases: TGTGCCAGCAGCACGCTATATCCCATTTCAGGCTTGACCGGGGAGCTGTTTTTT.

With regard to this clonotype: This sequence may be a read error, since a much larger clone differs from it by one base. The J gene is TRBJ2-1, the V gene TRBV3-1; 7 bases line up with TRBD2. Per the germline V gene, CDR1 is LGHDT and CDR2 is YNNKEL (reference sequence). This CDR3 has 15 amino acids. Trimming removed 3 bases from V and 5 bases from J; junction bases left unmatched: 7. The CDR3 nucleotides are TGTGCCAGCAGCCAGGGAGGGGCCCCTAACAATGAGCAGTTCTTC. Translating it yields CASSQGGAPNNEQFF.

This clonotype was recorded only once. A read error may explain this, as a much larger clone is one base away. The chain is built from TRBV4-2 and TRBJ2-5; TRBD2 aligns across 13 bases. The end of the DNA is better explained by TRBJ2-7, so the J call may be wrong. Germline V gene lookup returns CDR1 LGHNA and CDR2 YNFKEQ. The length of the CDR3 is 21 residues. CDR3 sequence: CASSQHLLGTSGILLPCEQYF. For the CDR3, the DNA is TGTGCCAGCAGCCAACACCTCCTCGGGACTAGCGGGATATTGCTACCCTGCGAGCAGTACTTC.

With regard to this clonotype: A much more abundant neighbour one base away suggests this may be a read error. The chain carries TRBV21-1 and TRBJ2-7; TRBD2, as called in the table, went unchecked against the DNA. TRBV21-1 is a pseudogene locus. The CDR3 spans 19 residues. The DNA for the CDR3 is TGTGCCAGCAGCGAAGGGGGGGGACTAGCGTGCTTTTCGCGATACGAGCAGTACTTC. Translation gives CASSEGGGLACFSRYEQYF.

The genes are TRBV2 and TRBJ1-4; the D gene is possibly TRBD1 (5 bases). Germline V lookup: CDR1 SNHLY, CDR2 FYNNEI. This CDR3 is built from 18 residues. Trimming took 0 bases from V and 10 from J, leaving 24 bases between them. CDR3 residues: CASSEAEGFTPFGAKLFF. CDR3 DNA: TGTGCCAGCAGTGAAGCGGAGGGGTTCACTCCCTTTGGCGCAAAACTGTTTTTT.

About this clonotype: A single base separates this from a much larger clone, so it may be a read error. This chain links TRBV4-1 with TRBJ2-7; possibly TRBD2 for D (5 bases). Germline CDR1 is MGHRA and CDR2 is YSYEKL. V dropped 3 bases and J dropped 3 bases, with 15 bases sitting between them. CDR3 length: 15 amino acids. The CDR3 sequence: CASSQAGKTNYEQYF. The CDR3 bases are TGCGCCAGCAGCCAGGCCGGGAAGACGAACTACGAGCAGTACTTC.

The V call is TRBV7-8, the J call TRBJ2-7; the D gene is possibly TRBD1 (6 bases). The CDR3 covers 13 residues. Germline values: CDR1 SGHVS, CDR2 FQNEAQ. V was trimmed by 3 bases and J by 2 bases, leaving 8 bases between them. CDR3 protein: CASSFSGAYEQYF. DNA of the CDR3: TGTGCCAGCAGCTTTTCAGGGGCCTACGAGCAGTACTTC.

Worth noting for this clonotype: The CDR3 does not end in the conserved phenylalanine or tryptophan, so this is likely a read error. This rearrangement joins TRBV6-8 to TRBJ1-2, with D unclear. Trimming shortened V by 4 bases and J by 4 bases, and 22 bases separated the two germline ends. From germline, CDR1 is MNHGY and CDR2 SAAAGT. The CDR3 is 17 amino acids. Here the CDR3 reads CASSLRRRSRKTYGYTL. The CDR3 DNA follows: TGTGCCAGCAGTTTACGTCGACGCTCTAGAAAGACCTATGGCTACACCCTC.

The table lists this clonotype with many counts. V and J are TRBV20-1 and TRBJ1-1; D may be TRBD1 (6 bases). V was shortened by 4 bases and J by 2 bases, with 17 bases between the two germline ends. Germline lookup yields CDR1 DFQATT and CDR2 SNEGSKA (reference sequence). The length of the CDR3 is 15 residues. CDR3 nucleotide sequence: TGCAGTGCTACCACGTGGGGGCGAGGAAACACTGAAGCTTTCTTT. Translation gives CSATTWGRGNTEAFF.

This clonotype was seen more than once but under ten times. This CDR3 is CSVEDLQREVGDTQYF. CDR3 sequence (DNA): TGCAGCGTTGAAGATCTCCAGCGGGAGGTGGGAGATACGCAGTATTTT. The chain employs TRBV29-1 and TRBJ2-3; 9 positions match TRBD2. Per the germline V gene, CDR1 is SQVTM and CDR2 is ANQGSEA. The CDR3 consists of 16 residues. V lost 0 bases and J lost 5; bases outside the gene matches: 9.

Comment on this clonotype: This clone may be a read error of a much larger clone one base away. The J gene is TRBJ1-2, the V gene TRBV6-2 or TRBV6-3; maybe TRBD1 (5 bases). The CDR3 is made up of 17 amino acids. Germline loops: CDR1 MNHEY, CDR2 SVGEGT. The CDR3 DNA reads TGTGCCAGCAGTCAGCGGGGCTGCATCGGAAAGACCTATGGCCACACCTTC. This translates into CASSQRGCIGKTYGHTF.

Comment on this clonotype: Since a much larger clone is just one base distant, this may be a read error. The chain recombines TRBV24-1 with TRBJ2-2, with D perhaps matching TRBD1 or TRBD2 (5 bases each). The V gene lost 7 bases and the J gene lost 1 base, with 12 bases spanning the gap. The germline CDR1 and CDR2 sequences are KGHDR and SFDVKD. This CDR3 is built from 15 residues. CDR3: CATSPGAGNTGELFF. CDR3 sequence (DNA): TGTGCCACCAGCCCCGGGGCAGGGAACACCGGGGAGCTGTTTTTT.

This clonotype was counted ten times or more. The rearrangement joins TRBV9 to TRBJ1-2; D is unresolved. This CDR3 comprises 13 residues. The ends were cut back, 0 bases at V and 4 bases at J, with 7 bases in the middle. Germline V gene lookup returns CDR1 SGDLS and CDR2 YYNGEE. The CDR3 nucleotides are TGTGCCAGCAGCGTAGATGGCGCCTATGGCTACACCTTC. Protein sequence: CASSVDGAYGYTF.

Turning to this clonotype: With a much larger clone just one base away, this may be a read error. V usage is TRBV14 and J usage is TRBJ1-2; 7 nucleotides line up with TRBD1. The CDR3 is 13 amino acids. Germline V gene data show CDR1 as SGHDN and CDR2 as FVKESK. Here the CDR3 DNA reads TGTGCCAGCTGCCAGTCACAGGGGATCGGCTACACCTTC. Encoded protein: CASCQSQGIGYTF.

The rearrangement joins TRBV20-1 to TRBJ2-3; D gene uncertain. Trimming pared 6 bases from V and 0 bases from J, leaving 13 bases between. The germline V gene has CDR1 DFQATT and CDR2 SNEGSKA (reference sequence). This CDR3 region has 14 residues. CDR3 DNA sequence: TGCAGTGCCCCTTCTCCCCCAAGCACAGATACGCAGTATTTT. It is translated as CSAPSPPSTDTQYF.